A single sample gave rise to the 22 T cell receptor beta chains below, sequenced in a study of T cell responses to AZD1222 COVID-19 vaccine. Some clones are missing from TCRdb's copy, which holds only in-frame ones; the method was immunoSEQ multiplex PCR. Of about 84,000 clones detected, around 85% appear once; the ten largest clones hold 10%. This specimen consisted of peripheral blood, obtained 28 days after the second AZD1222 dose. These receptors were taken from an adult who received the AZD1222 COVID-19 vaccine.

CDR3 sequence (DNA): TGTGCCAGCAGCGGGGGACAGGGCCATAATTCACCCCTCCACTTT. This encodes CASSGGQGHNSPLHF. The rearrangement links TRBV9 to TRBJ1-6; 9 bases are a match to TRBD1. The CDR3 covers 15 residues. The V and J ends lost 3 bases and 5 bases, in that order; junction bases with no gene match: 3. CDR1 and CDR2 from the germline V gene are SGDLS and YYNGEE.

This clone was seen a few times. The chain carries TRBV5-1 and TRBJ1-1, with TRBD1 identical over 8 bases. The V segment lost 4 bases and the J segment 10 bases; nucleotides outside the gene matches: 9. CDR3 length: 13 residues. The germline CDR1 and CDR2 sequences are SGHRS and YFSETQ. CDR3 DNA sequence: TGCGCCAGCAGCCCCGGGGACAGGTTTTTAGCTTTCTTT. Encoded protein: CASSPGDRFLAFF.

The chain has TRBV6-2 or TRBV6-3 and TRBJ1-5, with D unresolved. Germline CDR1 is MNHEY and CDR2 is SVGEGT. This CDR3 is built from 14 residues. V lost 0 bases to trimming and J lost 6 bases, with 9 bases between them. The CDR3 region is CASSYSGVSQPQHF. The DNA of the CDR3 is TGTGCCAGCAGTTACTCTGGAGTATCTCAGCCCCAGCATTTT.

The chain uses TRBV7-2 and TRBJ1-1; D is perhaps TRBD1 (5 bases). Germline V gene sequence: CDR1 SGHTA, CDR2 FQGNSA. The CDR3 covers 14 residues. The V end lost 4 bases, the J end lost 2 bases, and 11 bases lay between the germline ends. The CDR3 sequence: CASSSQGSNTEAFF. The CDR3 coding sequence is TGTGCCAGCAGCTCTCAGGGATCTAACACTGAAGCTTTCTTT.

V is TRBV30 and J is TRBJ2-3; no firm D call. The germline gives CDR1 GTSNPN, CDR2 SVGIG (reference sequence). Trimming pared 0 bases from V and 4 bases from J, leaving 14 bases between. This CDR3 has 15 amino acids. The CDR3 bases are TGTGCCTGGAGTGTCTGGGGAAGGTCCGCAGATACGCAGTATTTT. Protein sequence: CAWSVWGRSADTQYF.

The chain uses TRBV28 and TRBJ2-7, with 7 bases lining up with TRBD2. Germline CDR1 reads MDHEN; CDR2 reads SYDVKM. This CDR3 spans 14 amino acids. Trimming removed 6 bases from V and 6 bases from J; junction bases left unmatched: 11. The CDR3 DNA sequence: TGTGCCAGCAGGAAGCGGGGCCCACTGGGCGAGCAGTACTTC. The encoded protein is CASRKRGPLGEQYF.

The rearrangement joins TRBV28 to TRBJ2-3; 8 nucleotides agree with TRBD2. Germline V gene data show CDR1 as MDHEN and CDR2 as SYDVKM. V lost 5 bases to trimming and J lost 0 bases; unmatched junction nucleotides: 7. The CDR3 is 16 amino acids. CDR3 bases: TGTGCCAGCAGTCTACGTGGCGGGGGGAGCACAGATACGCAGTATTTT. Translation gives CASSLRGGGSTDTQYF.

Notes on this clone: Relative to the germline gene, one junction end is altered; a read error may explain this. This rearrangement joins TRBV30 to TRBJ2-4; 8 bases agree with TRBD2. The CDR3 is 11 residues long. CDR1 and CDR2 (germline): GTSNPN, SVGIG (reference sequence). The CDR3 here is CAWSVGHGRVF. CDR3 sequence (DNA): TGTGCCTGGAGTGTAGGTCACGGGAGGGTTTTC.

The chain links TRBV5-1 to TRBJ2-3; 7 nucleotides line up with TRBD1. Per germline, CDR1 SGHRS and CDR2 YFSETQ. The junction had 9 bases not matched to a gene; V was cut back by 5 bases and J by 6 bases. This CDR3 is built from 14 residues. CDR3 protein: CASRARGPGDTQYF. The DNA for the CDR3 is TGCGCCAGCAGAGCGAGGGGGCCGGGGGATACGCAGTATTTT.

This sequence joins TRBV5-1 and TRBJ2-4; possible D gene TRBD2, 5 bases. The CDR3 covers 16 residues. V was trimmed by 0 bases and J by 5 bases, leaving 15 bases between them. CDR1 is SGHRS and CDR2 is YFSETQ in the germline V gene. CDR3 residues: CASSLGPRGRENIQYF. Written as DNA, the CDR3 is TGCGCCAGCAGCTTGGGGCCTCGAGGGCGCGAAAACATTCAGTACTTC.

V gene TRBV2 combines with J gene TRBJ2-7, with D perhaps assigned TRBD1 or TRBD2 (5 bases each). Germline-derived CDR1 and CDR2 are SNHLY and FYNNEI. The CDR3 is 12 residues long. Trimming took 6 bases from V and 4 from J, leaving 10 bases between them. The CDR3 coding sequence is TGTGCCAGCAGGACGAGGGGATACGAGCAGTACTTC. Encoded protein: CASRTRGYEQYF.

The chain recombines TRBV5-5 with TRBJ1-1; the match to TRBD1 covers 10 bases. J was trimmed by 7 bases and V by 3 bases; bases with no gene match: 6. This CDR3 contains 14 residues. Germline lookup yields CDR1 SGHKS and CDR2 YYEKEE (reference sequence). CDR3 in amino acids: CASSSRDRGSEAFF. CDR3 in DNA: TGTGCCAGCAGCTCCCGGGACAGGGGTAGTGAAGCTTTCTTT.

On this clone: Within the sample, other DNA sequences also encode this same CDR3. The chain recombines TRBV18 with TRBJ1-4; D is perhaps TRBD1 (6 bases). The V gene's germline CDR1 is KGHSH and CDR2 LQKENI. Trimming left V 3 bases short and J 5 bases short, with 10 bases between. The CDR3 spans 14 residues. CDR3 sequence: CASSPDRTNEKLFF. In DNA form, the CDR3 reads TGTGCCAGCTCACCCGACAGGACGAATGAAAAACTGTTTTTT.

The CDR3 region is CASSNSFAEAFF. For the CDR3, the DNA is TGTGCCAGTAGTAATAGTTTCGCTGAAGCTTTCTTT. V usage is TRBV19 and J usage is TRBJ1-1; D is undetermined. The V end lost 4 bases, the J end lost 6 bases, and 9 bases lay between the germline ends. Germline CDR1 is LNHDA and CDR2 is SQIVND (reference sequence). The CDR3 sequence is 12 residues long.

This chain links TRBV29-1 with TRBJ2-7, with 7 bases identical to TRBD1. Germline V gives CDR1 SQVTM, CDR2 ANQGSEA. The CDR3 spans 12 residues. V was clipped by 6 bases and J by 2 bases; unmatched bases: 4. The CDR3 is CSVRTGPYEQYF. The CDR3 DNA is TGCAGCGTCCGGACAGGACCCTACGAGCAGTACTTC.

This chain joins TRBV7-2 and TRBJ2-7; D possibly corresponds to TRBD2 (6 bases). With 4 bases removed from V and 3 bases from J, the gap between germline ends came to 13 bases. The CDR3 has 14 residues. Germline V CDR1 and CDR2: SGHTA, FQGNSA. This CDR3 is CASSSRGSGYEQYF. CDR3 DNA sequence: TGTGCCAGCAGCTCCCGGGGGTCCGGCTACGAGCAGTACTTC.

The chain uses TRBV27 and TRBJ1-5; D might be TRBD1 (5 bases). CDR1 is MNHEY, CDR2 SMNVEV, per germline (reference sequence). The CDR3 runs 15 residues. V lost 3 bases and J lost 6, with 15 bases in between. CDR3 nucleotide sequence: TGTGCCAGCAGTTTGGGACCTGGCGGTATTCAGCCCCAGCATTTT. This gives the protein CASSLGPGGIQPQHF.

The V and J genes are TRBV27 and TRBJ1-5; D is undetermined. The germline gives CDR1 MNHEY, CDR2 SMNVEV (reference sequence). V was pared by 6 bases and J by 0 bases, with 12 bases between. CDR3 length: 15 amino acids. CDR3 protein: CASSSGEDSNQPQHF. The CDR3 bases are TGTGCCAGCAGCTCTGGAGAGGATAGCAATCAGCCCCAGCATTTT.

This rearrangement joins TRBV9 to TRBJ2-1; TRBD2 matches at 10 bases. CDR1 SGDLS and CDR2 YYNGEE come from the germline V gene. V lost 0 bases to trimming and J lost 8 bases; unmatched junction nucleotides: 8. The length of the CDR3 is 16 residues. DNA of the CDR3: TGTGCCAGCAGCGTAGTGAGCGGGGGGGCAGTGTATGAGCAGTTCTTC. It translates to CASSVVSGGAVYEQFF.

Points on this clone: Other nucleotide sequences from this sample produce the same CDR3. The CDR3 coding sequence is TGTGCCTGGACCGGAGGAAACACTGAAGCTTTCTTT. It specifies CAWTGGNTEAFF. The chain has TRBV30 and TRBJ1-1; no clear D gene. V was shortened by 4 bases and J by 2 bases, with 8 bases between the two germline ends. The CDR3 is made up of 12 amino acids. Germline CDR1 and CDR2: GTSNPN and SVGIG (reference sequence).

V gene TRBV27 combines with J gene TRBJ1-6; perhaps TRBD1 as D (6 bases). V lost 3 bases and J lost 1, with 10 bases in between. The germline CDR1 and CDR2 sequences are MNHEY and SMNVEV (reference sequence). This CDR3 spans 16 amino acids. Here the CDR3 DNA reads TGTGCCAGCAGTTTTGGGGGGCGGTCCTATAATTCACCCCTCCACTTT. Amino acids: CASSFGGRSYNSPLHF.

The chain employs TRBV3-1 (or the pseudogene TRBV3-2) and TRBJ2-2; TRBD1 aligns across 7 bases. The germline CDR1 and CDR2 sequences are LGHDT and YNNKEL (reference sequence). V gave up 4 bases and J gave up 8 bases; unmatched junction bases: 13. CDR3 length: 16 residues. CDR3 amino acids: CASSPRQGPLPGELFF. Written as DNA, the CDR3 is TGTGCCAGCAGCCCTAGACAGGGTCCCCTCCCGGGGGAGCTGTTTTTT.